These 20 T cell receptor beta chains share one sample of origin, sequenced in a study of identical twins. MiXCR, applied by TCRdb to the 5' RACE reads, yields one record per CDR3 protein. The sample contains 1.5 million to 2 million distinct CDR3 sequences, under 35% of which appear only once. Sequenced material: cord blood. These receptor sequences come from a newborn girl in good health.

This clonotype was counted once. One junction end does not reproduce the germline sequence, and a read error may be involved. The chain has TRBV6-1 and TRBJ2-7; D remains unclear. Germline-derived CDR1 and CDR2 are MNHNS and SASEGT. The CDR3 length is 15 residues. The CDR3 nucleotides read TGCGCCAGCAGTGAAGGCTCGACTGTCCTTTACGAGCAGTACTTC. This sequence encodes CASSEGSTVLYEQYF.

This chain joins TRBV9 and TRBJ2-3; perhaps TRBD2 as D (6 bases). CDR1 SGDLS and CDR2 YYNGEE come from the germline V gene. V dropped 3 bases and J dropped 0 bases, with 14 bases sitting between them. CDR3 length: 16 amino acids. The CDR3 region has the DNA TGTGCCAGCAGCGACTTCCGTAGCGGCAGCACAGATACGCAGTATTTT. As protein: CASSDFRSGSTDTQYF. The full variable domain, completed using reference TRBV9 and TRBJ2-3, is DSGVTQTPKHLITATGQRVTLRCSPRSGDLSVYWYQQSLDQGLQFLIQYYNGEERAKGNILERFSAQQFPDLHSELNLSSLELGDSALYFCASSDFRSGSTDTQYFGPGTRLTVL.

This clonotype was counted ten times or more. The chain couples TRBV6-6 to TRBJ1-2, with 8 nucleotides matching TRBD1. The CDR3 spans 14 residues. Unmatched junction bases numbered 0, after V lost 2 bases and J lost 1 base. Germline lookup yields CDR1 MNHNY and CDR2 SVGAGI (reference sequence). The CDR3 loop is CASSYGQGNYGYTF. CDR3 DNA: TGTGCCAGCAGTTACGGACAGGGTAACTATGGCTACACCTTC.

In nucleotides, the CDR3 is TGTGCCAGCAGCTTAGGTCATAGCGCTAGCTCCTACGAGCAGTACTTC. It specifies CASSLGHSASSYEQYF. The chain combines TRBV7-2 with TRBJ2-7; possibly TRBD2 for D (5 bases). Trimming removed 1 base from V and 0 bases from J, with 13 bases in between. Germline CDR1 and CDR2: SGHTA and FQGNSA. CDR3 length: 16 residues.

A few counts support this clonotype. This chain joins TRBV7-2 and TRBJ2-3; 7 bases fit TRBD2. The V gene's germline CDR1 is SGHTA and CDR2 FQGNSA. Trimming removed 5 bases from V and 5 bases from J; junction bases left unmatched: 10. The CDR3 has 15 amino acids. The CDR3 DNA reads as TGTGCCAGCAGCCCAAGACTAGCCCGCGGAGATACGCAGTATTTT. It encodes CASSPRLARGDTQYF.

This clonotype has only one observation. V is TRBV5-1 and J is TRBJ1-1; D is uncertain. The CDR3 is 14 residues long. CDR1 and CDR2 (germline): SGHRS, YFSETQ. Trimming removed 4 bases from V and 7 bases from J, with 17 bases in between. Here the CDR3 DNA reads TGCGCCAGCAGCCACGATCAAAGACGCGGTGAAGCTTTCTTT. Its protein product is CASSHDQRRGEAFF.

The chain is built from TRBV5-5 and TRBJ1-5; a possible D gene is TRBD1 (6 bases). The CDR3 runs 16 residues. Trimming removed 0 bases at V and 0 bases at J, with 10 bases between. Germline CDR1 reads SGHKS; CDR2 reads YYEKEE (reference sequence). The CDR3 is CASSLVLGHSNQPQHF. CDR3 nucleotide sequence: TGTGCCAGCAGCTTGGTGTTGGGACATAGCAATCAGCCCCAGCATTTT.

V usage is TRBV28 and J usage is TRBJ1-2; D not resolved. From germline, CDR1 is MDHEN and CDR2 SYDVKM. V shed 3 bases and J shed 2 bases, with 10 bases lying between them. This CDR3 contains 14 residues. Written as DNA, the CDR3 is TGTGCCAGCAGTTTGATTCGCAGAAACTATGGCTACACCTTC. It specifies CASSLIRRNYGYTF.

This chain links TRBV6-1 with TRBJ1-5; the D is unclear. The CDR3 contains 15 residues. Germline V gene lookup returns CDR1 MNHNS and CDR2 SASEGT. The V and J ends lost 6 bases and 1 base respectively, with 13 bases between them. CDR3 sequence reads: CASSDGRWSNQPQHF. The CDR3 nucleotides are TGTGCCAGCAGCGACGGGAGGTGGAGCAATCAGCCCCAGCATTTT.

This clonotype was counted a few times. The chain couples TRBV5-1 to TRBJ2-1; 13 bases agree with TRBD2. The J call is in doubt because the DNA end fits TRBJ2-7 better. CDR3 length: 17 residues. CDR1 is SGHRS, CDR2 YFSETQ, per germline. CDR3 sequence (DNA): TGCGCCAGCAGCTTGGATTTTCGGACTAGCGGGGGAAGGGAGCAGTACTTC. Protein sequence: CASSLDFRTSGGREQYF.

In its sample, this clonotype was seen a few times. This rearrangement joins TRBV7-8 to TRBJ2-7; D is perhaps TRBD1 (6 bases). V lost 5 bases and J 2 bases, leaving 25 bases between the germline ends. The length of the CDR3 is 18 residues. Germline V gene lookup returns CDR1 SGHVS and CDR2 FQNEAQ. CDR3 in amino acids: CASSPTARGEWGTYEQYF. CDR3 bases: TGTGCCAGCAGCCCCACCGCCAGGGGCGAATGGGGCACCTACGAGCAGTACTTC.

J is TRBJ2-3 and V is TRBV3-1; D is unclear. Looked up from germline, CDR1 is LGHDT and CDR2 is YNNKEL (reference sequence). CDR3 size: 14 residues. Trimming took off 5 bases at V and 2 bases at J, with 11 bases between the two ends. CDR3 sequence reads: CASSFDGPTDTQYF. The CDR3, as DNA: TGTGCCAGCAGCTTCGACGGCCCCACAGATACGCAGTATTTT.

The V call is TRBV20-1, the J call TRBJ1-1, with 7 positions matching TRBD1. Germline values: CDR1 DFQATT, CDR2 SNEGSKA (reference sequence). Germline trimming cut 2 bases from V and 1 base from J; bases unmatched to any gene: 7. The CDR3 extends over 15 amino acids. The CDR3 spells CSARKLGTANTEAFF. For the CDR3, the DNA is TGCAGTGCTAGAAAATTGGGGACAGCGAACACTGAAGCTTTCTTT.

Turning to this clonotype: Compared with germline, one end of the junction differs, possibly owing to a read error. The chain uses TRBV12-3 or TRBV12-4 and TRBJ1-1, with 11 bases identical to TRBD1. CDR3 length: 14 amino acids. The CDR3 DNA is TGCGTCAGCAGTTTGGACAGGGGGCGCACTGAAGCTTTCTTT. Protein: CVSSLDRGRTEAFF.

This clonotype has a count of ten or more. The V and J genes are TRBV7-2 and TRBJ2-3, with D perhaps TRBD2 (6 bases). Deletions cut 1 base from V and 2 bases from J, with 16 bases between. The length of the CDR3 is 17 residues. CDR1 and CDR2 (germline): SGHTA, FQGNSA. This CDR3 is CASSLGTNFLTTDTQYF. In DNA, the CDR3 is TGTGCCAGCAGCTTAGGGACTAACTTCCTGACCACAGATACGCAGTATTTT.

CDR3 nucleotide sequence: TGCAGTGCCAGGACAGGGCCCCCTTACAATGAGCAGTACTTC. It translates to CSARTGPPYNEQYF. J is TRBJ2-1 and V is TRBV20-1, with 8 nucleotides matching TRBD1. The better agreement between TRBJ2-7 and the DNA end casts doubt on the J call. CDR1 and CDR2 (germline): DFQATT, SNEGSKA (reference sequence). The CDR3 extends over 14 amino acids.

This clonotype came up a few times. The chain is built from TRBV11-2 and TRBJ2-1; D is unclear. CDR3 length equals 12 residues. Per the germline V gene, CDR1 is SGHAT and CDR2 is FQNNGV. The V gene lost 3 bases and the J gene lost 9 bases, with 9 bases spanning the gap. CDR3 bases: TGTGCCAGCAGCTTTTGGCCACCTGAGCAGTTCTTC. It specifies CASSFWPPEQFF.

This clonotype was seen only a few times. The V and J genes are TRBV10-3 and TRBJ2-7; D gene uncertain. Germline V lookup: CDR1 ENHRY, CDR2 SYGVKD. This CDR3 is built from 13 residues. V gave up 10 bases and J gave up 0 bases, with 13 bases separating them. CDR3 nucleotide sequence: TGTGCCACCCTAGAAAGCAACTCCTACGAGCAGTACTTC. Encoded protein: CATLESNSYEQYF.

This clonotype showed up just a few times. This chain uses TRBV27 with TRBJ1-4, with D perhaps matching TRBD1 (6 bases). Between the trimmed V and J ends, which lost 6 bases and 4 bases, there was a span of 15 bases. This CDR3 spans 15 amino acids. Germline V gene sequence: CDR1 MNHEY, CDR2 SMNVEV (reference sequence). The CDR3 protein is CASRPRTARNEKLFF. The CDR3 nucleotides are TGTGCCAGCAGACCCAGGACAGCACGTAATGAAAAACTGTTTTTT.

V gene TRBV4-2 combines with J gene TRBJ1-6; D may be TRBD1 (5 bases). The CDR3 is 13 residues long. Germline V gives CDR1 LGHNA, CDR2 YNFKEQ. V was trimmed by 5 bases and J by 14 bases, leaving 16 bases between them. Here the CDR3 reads CASSLVAGYSLHF. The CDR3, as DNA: TGTGCCAGCAGCTTAGTGGCAGGGTATTCCCTCCACTTT.